A selection of T cell receptor beta chains follows, all from one sample in a study of OX40 agonist ivuxolimab in advanced cancers. Clones were read by immunoSEQ multiplex PCR, and TCRdb kept only the in-frame ones, dropping some. The repertoire includes approximately 68,000 clones, 80% to 90% of them detected once, and more than 3.5% sits in the top ten. Sequenced material: CD4+ or CD8+ T cells sorted from blood, taken in a trial of the OX40 agonist ivuxolimab. The receptors originated from an adult with an advanced solid tumor such as melanoma, head and neck, liver or kidney cancer. The CDR3 runs from the conserved cysteine through the conserved F or W. D genes are given only for firm matches. Not every row has a clone size; where given, it reads once, few, many or a size class.

CDR3 length: 16
V gene: TRBV19
J gene: TRBJ2-3
D gene: TRBD2
clone size: -
CDR3 protein: CASSLAGGLGTDTQYF
CDR3 DNA: TGTGCCAGTAGTTTAGCGGGGGGCCTCGGCACAGATACGCAGTATTTT

CDR3 length: 15
V gene: TRBV7-9
J gene: TRBJ2-7
D gene: -
clone size: -
CDR3 protein: CASSFVGRATYEQYF
CDR3 DNA: TGTGCCAGCAGCTTTGTCGGCAGGGCAACCTACGAGCAGTACTTC

CDR3 length: 16
V gene: TRBV16
J gene: TRBJ1-5
D gene: -
clone size: -
CDR3 protein: CASSQGPRGGIQPQHF
CDR3 DNA: TGTGCCAGCAGCCAAGGTCCCAGGGGAGGAATTCAGCCCCAGCATTTT

CDR3 length: 17
V gene: TRBV5-1
J gene: TRBJ2-1
D gene: TRBD2
clone size: -
CDR3 protein: CASSRGASGRQYNEQFF
CDR3 DNA: TGCGCCAGCAGCAGGGGGGCTAGCGGGAGGCAATACAATGAGCAGTTCTTC

CDR3 length: 15
V gene: TRBV10-1
J gene: TRBJ2-7
D gene: -
clone size: -
CDR3 protein: CASSEWGVSRGEQYF
CDR3 DNA: TGCGCCAGCAGTGAGTGGGGGGTTTCACGGGGAGAGCAGTACTTC

CDR3 length: 15
V gene: TRBV28
J gene: TRBJ1-3
D gene: TRBD1
clone size: once
CDR3 protein: CASSSPGTAGNTIYF
CDR3 DNA: TGTGCCAGCAGTTCCCCCGGGACAGCTGGAAACACCATATATTTT

CDR3 length: 14
V gene: TRBV18
J gene: TRBJ2-1
D gene: -
clone size: -
CDR3 protein: CASSPIRESNEQFF
CDR3 DNA: TGTGCCAGCTCACCAATCCGGGAGTCCAATGAGCAGTTCTTC

CDR3 length: 13
V gene: TRBV7-2
J gene: TRBJ2-2
D gene: -
clone size: -
CDR3 protein: CASSMTSTGELFF
CDR3 DNA: TGTGCCAGCAGCATGACTAGTACCGGGGAGCTGTTTTTT

CDR3 length: 15
V gene: TRBV10-1
J gene: TRBJ2-3
D gene: -
clone size: -
CDR3 protein: CASGTKLTHQDTQYF
CDR3 DNA: TGCGCCAGTGGGACCAAATTGACTCACCAAGATACGCAGTATTTT

CDR3 length: 17
V gene: TRBV11-3
J gene: TRBJ2-3
D gene: TRBD2
clone size: -
CDR3 protein: CASSLELGGSGTDTQYF
CDR3 DNA: TGTGCCAGCAGCTTAGAGTTAGGCGGGAGTGGGACAGATACGCAGTATTTT

CDR3 length: 13
V gene: TRBV10-1
J gene: TRBJ1-5
D gene: -
clone size: few
CDR3 protein: CASSENFNQPQHF
CDR3 DNA: TGCGCCAGCAGTGAAAACTTCAATCAGCCCCAGCATTTT

CDR3 length: 14
V gene: TRBV2
J gene: TRBJ2-4
D gene: -
clone size: -
CDR3 protein: CASSDGRAKNIQYF
CDR3 DNA: TGTGCCAGCAGTGATGGAAGAGCCAAAAACATTCAGTACTTC

CDR3 length: 15
V gene: TRBV2
J gene: TRBJ1-5
D gene: TRBD1
clone size: -
CDR3 protein: CASNDVQGSNQPQHF
CDR3 DNA: TGTGCCAGCAACGACGTACAGGGGTCCAATCAGCCCCAGCATTTT

CDR3 length: 14
V gene: TRBV28
J gene: TRBJ2-5
D gene: -
clone size: -
CDR3 protein: CASSFDSGQETQYF
CDR3 DNA: TGTGCCAGCAGTTTCGATAGCGGCCAAGAGACCCAGTACTTC

CDR3 length: 12
V gene: TRBV7-9
J gene: TRBJ1-2
D gene: -
clone size: -
CDR3 protein: CATGWGNYGYTF
CDR3 DNA: TGTGCCACCGGGTGGGGTAACTATGGCTACACCTTC

CDR3 length: 16
V gene: TRBV28
J gene: TRBJ1-5
D gene: -
clone size: once
CDR3 protein: CASRPRRRGGNQPQHF
CDR3 DNA: TGTGCCAGCCGGCCCCGACGAAGGGGGGGAAATCAGCCCCAGCATTTT

CDR3 length: 11
V gene: TRBV28
J gene: TRBJ1-2
D gene: -
clone size: few
CDR3 protein: CASSLYGGYTF
CDR3 DNA: TGTGCCAGCAGTTTATACGGGGGCTACACCTTC

CDR3 length: 15
V gene: TRBV30
J gene: TRBJ1-5
D gene: -
clone size: few
CDR3 protein: CAWKNRDKPNQPQHF
CDR3 DNA: TGTGCCTGGAAAAATCGGGACAAACCAAATCAGCCCCAGCATTTT

CDR3 length: 14
V gene: TRBV30
J gene: TRBJ2-1
D gene: TRBD2
clone size: -
CDR3 protein: CAWLTSGPINEQFF
CDR3 DNA: TGTGCCTGGCTGACTAGCGGTCCCATAAATGAGCAGTTCTTC

CDR3 length: 16
V gene: TRBV9
J gene: TRBJ2-5
D gene: TRBD1
clone size: -
CDR3 protein: CASSVGTGGVGETQYF
CDR3 DNA: TGTGCCAGCAGCGTCGGGACAGGGGGCGTCGGAGAGACCCAGTACTTC

CDR3 length: 12
V gene: TRBV7-9
J gene: TRBJ2-1
D gene: -
clone size: once
CDR3 protein: CASSSPGPEQFF
CDR3 DNA: TGTGCCAGCAGCTCCCCCGGGCCTGAGCAGTTCTTC

CDR3 length: 13
V gene: TRBV7-2
J gene: TRBJ2-3
D gene: -
clone size: -
CDR3 protein: CASSSALAYTQYF
CDR3 DNA: TGTGCCAGCAGCTCGGCCTTGGCGTATACGCAGTATTTT

CDR3 length: 11
V gene: TRBV29-1
J gene: TRBJ2-7
D gene: -
clone size: -
CDR3 protein: CSAQQGRGQYF
CDR3 DNA: TGCAGCGCCCAACAGGGGAGGGGGCAGTACTTC

CDR3 length: 15
V gene: TRBV27
J gene: TRBJ2-1
D gene: -
clone size: -
CDR3 protein: CASSLSWDLNNEQFF
CDR3 DNA: TGTGCCAGCAGTTTATCCTGGGACCTGAACAATGAGCAGTTCTTC

CDR3 length: 14
V gene: TRBV11-2
J gene: TRBJ1-4
D gene: -
clone size: -
CDR3 protein: CASSRGQTNEKLFF
CDR3 DNA: TGTGCCAGCAGCCGCGGACAGACTAATGAAAAACTGTTTTTT

CDR3 length: 14
V gene: TRBV6-1
J gene: TRBJ2-7
D gene: -
clone size: -
CDR3 protein: CASTTWDGTYEQYF
CDR3 DNA: TGTGCCAGCACCACGTGGGACGGAACTTACGAGCAGTACTTC

CDR3 length: 14
V gene: TRBV2
J gene: TRBJ2-7
D gene: -
clone size: -
CDR3 protein: CASGAGELSYEQYF
CDR3 DNA: TGTGCCAGCGGGGCGGGTGAACTCTCCTACGAGCAGTACTTC

CDR3 length: 13
V gene: TRBV7-3
J gene: TRBJ2-2
D gene: -
clone size: -
CDR3 protein: CASSLTKTGELFF
CDR3 DNA: TGTGCCAGCAGCTTAACGAAGACCGGGGAGCTGTTTTTT

CDR3 length: 15
V gene: TRBV6-7
J gene: TRBJ2-5
D gene: -
clone size: -
CDR3 protein: CASSYSGTASSAQYF
CDR3 DNA: TGTGCCAGCAGTTACTCCGGGACGGCTTCTTCGGCCCAGTACTTC

CDR3 length: 15
V gene: TRBV5-6
J gene: TRBJ2-7
D gene: TRBD1
clone size: few
CDR3 protein: CASSSYGQGTYEQYF
CDR3 DNA: TGTGCCAGCAGCTCGTACGGACAGGGTACCTACGAGCAGTACTTC

CDR3 length: 14
V gene: TRBV7-6
J gene: TRBJ1-3
D gene: TRBD1
clone size: once
CDR3 protein: CASSAGQGVNTIYF
CDR3 DNA: TGTGCCAGCAGCGCCGGACAGGGGGTCAACACCATATATTTT

CDR3 length: 19
V gene: TRBV7-3
J gene: TRBJ2-7
D gene: TRBD2
clone size: -
CDR3 protein: CASSRPSTGIGTSAHEQYF
CDR3 DNA: TGTGCCAGCAGCCGACCCTCTACCGGGATCGGGACTAGTGCCCACGAGCAGTACTTC

CDR3 length: 13
V gene: TRBV6-6
J gene: TRBJ1-5
D gene: -
clone size: -
CDR3 protein: CAGAGGLNQPQHF
CDR3 DNA: TGTGCCGGGGCGGGAGGCCTCAATCAGCCCCAGCATTTT

CDR3 length: 14
V gene: TRBV28
J gene: TRBJ2-5
D gene: TRBD2
clone size: -
CDR3 protein: CASSAVSGRETQYF
CDR3 DNA: TGTGCCAGCAGTGCAGTTAGCGGGAGAGAGACCCAGTACTTC

CDR3 length: 16
V gene: TRBV10-2
J gene: TRBJ1-2
D gene: TRBD1
clone size: -
CDR3 protein: CASRGQGASYNYGYTF
CDR3 DNA: TGCGCCAGCAGAGGGCAGGGGGCCTCATATAACTATGGCTACACCTTC

CDR3 length: 14
V gene: TRBV11-3
J gene: TRBJ1-1
D gene: -
clone size: -
CDR3 protein: CASSPRQRNTEAFF
CDR3 DNA: TGTGCCAGCAGCCCCCGACAGAGGAACACTGAAGCTTTCTTT

CDR3 length: 16
V gene: TRBV19
J gene: TRBJ1-2
D gene: TRBD1
clone size: once
CDR3 protein: CASSMGNRGRTYGYTF
CDR3 DNA: TGTGCCAGTAGTATGGGAAACAGGGGGAGGACCTATGGCTACACCTTC

CDR3 length: 15
V gene: TRBV30
J gene: TRBJ1-2
D gene: -
clone size: few
CDR3 protein: CAWRPHQNTNYGYTF
CDR3 DNA: TGTGCCTGGAGGCCCCACCAGAACACTAACTATGGCTACACCTTC

CDR3 length: 17
V gene: TRBV19
J gene: TRBJ2-2
D gene: TRBD2
clone size: -
CDR3 protein: CASKSPWLAGETGELFF
CDR3 DNA: TGTGCCAGTAAATCCCCCTGGCTAGCGGGAGAAACCGGGGAGCTGTTTTTT

CDR3 length: 13
V gene: TRBV7-9
J gene: TRBJ1-4
D gene: -
clone size: -
CDR3 protein: CAARGLANEKLFF
CDR3 DNA: TGTGCCGCCCGGGGGCTTGCTAATGAAAAACTGTTTTTT

CDR3 length: 16
V gene: TRBV7-8
J gene: TRBJ1-5
D gene: -
clone size: once
CDR3 protein: CASSLVRTRSNQPQHF
CDR3 DNA: TGTGCCAGCAGCTTAGTTCGTACACGTAGCAATCAGCCCCAGCATTTT

CDR3 length: 12
V gene: TRBV10-3
J gene: TRBJ2-7
D gene: -
clone size: -
CDR3 protein: CANHSRGYEQYF
CDR3 DNA: TGTGCCAACCACAGCCGGGGCTACGAGCAGTACTTC

CDR3 length: 12
V gene: TRBV28
J gene: TRBJ1-1
D gene: -
clone size: -
CDR3 protein: CASSPPFDEAFF
CDR3 DNA: TGTGCCAGCAGCCCACCCTTTGATGAAGCTTTCTTT

CDR3 length: 15
V gene: TRBV19
J gene: TRBJ2-3
D gene: -
clone size: once
CDR3 protein: CASSRRDLRADTQYF
CDR3 DNA: TGTGCCAGTAGTAGGAGAGACCTAAGGGCAGATACGCAGTATTTT

CDR3 length: 11
V gene: TRBV4-3
J gene: TRBJ2-7
D gene: -
clone size: -
CDR3 protein: CASSDLYEQYF
CDR3 DNA: TGCGCCAGCAGCGATCTCTACGAGCAGTACTTC

CDR3 length: 13
V gene: TRBV7-6
J gene: TRBJ2-7
D gene: -
clone size: -
CDR3 protein: CASSSGVSYEQYF
CDR3 DNA: TGTGCCAGCAGCTCAGGGGTCTCCTACGAGCAGTACTTC

CDR3 length: 15
V gene: TRBV28
J gene: TRBJ2-7
D gene: TRBD1
clone size: -
CDR3 protein: CASSWGATGGYEQYF
CDR3 DNA: TGTGCCAGCAGTTGGGGGGCGACAGGGGGCTACGAGCAGTACTTC

CDR3 length: 12
V gene: TRBV7-2
J gene: TRBJ1-5
D gene: -
clone size: once
CDR3 protein: CASSLSNQPQHF
CDR3 DNA: TGTGCCAGCAGCTTATCCAATCAGCCCCAGCATTTT

CDR3 length: 15
V gene: TRBV30
J gene: TRBJ1-5
D gene: TRBD1
clone size: once
CDR3 protein: CAWSLPGQFNQPQHF
CDR3 DNA: TGTGCCTGGAGCCTTCCGGGACAGTTCAATCAGCCCCAGCATTTT

CDR3 length: 13
V gene: TRBV30
J gene: TRBJ2-4
D gene: -
clone size: -
CDR3 protein: CAFRTAAKNIQYF
CDR3 DNA: TGTGCCTTCCGGACGGCCGCCAAAAACATTCAGTACTTC

CDR3 length: 14
V gene: TRBV2
J gene: TRBJ1-6
D gene: -
clone size: -
CDR3 protein: CASGGIAGGSPLHF
CDR3 DNA: TGTGCCAGCGGGGGGATAGCGGGAGGTTCACCCCTCCACTTT

CDR3 length: 14
V gene: TRBV7-9
J gene: TRBJ1-6
D gene: TRBD1
clone size: -
CDR3 protein: CASSSGQGNSPLHF
CDR3 DNA: TGTGCCAGCAGCTCCGGACAGGGGAATTCACCCCTCCACTTT

CDR3 length: 11
V gene: TRBV7-2
J gene: TRBJ2-5
D gene: -
clone size: -
CDR3 protein: CASSSVETQYF
CDR3 DNA: TGTGCCAGCAGCTCCGTAGAGACCCAGTACTTC